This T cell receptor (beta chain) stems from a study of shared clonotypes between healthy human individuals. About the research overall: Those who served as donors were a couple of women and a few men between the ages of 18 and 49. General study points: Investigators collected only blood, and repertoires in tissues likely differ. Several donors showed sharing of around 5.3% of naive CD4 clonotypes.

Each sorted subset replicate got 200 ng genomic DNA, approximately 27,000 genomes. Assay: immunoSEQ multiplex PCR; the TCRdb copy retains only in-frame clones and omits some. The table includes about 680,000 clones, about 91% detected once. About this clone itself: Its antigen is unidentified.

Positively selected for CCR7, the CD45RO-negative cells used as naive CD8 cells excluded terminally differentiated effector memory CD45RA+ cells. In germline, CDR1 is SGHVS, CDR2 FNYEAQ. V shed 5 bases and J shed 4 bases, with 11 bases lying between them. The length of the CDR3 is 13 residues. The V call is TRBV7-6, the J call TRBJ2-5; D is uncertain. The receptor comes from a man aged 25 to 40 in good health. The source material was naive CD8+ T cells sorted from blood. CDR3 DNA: TGTGCCAGCAGCCAAGTGGTAGCAGAGACCCAGTACTTC. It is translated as CASSQVVAETQYF.